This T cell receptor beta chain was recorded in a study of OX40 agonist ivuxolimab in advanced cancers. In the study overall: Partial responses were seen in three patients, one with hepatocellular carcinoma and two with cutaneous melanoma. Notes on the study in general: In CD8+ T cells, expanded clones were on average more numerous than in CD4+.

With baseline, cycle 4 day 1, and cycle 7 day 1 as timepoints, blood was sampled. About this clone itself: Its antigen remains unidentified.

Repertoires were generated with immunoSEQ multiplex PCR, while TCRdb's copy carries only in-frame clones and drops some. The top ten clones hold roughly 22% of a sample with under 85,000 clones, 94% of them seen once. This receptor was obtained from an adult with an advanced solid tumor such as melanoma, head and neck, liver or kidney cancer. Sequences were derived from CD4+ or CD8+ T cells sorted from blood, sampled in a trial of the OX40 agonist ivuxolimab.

CDR3 amino acids: CASGLGTGGGTDTQYF. The CDR3 DNA follows: TGTGCTAGTGGTTTGGGGACAGGGGGCGGAACAGATACGCAGTATTTT. The V gene is TRBV12-5, the J gene TRBJ2-3, with 11 bases aligning to TRBD1. The V and J ends lost 1 base and 3 bases, in that order; junction bases with no gene match: 3. From germline, CDR1 is LGHNT and CDR2 FRNRAP. CDR3 size: 16 residues.